The 14 T cell receptor beta chains below were found in one sample sequenced in a study of response to subunit inactivated influenza vaccine. TCRdb analysed the RT-PCR reads with MiXCR anew, one entry per CDR3 protein. The table shows hundreds of thousands of distinct CDR3 sequences, with roughly 25% occurring only once. The source material was CD4+ T cells sorted from PBMCs, sampled around 5 days after vaccination. Receptors originate from a man aged 50-60 years who received an inactivated influenza vaccine.

This clonotype has a count of ten or more. V usage is TRBV20-1 and J usage is TRBJ2-2, with 13 bases aligning to TRBD2. After removal of 6 bases from V and 2 bases from J, the junction contained 3 bases not matched to a gene. The CDR3 consists of 15 residues. Germline V gene sequence: CDR1 DFQATT, CDR2 SNEGSKA (reference sequence). CDR3 DNA sequence: TGCAGTGCCCAGGGACTAGCGGGAAACACCGGGGAGCTGTTTTTT. Protein sequence: CSAQGLAGNTGELFF.

The V and J genes are TRBV12-3 or TRBV12-4 and TRBJ2-1, with D maybe TRBD1 (6 bases). This CDR3 region has 16 residues. Trimming left V 5 bases short and J 6 bases short, with 20 bases between. The CDR3 nucleotides are TGTGCCAGCAGTGACCTCCGGGACAAAAAAAGCAATGAGCAGTTCTTC. This encodes CASSDLRDKKSNEQFF.

This clonotype occurred a few times. The V and J genes are TRBV5-1 and TRBJ2-1; maybe TRBD2 (7 bases). The CDR3 contains 15 residues. In germline, CDR1 is SGHRS, CDR2 YFSETQ. The V end lost 1 base, the J end lost 4 bases, and 12 bases lay between the germline ends. As DNA, the CDR3 is TGCGCCAGCAGCTTGTTGGGGGGGCCATACAATGAGCAGTTCTTC. As protein: CASSLLGGPYNEQFF.

The chain uses TRBV11-2 and TRBJ2-3; D not certain. Deletions cut 7 bases from V and 9 bases from J, with 20 bases between. Germline V CDR1 and CDR2: SGHAT, FQNNGV. The CDR3 is 14 amino acids. The CDR3 loop is CASKSSQGSGTQYF. CDR3 DNA: TGTGCCAGCAAATCCTCCCAAGGGTCCGGAACGCAGTATTTT.

The sample holds a few counts of this clonotype. This chain links TRBV19 with TRBJ2-2, with 12 bases identical to TRBD2. The CDR3 loop spans 15 amino acids. Germline V gene lookup returns CDR1 LNHDA and CDR2 SQIVND (reference sequence). The junction had 5 bases not matched to a gene; V was cut back by 5 bases and J by 7 bases. CDR3 amino acids: CASSGLAGRLGELFF. CDR3 coding DNA: TGTGCCAGTAGTGGACTAGCGGGAAGGCTCGGGGAGCTGTTTTTT.

V and J are TRBV6-1 and TRBJ2-3, with TRBD1 as a possible D gene (6 bases). CDR1 is MNHNS, CDR2 SASEGT, per germline. V was shortened by 6 bases and J by 3 bases, with 13 bases between the two germline ends. The CDR3 spans 14 residues. The CDR3 DNA sequence: TGTGCCAGCAGGGAACAGGGTAGGACAGATACGCAGTATTTT. It yields the protein CASREQGRTDTQYF.

V usage is TRBV20-1 and J usage is TRBJ2-1; the match to TRBD2 covers 9 bases. The CDR3 has 14 amino acids. With 0 bases clipped from V and 9 bases from J, the junction kept 6 bases outside the gene matches. In germline, CDR1 is DFQATT, CDR2 SNEGSKA (reference sequence). The CDR3 DNA reads as TGCAGTGCTAGAGATCTCCAGCGGGAGGCTGAGCAGTTCTTC. Amino acid sequence: CSARDLQREAEQFF.

This clonotype showed up just a few times. The chain uses TRBV5-4 and TRBJ2-3, with a tentative D call TRBD2 (5 bases). This CDR3 spans 14 amino acids. The V end was cut by 2 bases, the J end by 8 bases, with 15 bases between. Germline CDR1 is SGHNT and CDR2 is YYREEE (reference sequence). The CDR3: CASSFPEHEGTQYF. The CDR3 nucleotides read TGTGCCAGCAGCTTTCCCGAGCACGAGGGTACGCAGTATTTT.

The J gene is TRBJ2-1, the V gene TRBV15; D remains ambiguous. CDR3 length equals 15 residues. The V end lost 0 bases, the J end lost 4 bases, and 10 bases lay between the germline ends. Germline CDR1 LNHNV, CDR2 YYDKDF (reference sequence). The CDR3 DNA reads as TGTGCCACCAGCAGAGAACCCCCACCTTACAATGAGCAGTTCTTC. Residues: CATSREPPPYNEQFF.

V and J are TRBV27 and TRBJ2-5; D not certain. The V and J ends lost 5 bases and 2 bases respectively, with 9 bases between them. CDR3 length: 13 residues. The germline V gene has CDR1 MNHEY and CDR2 SMNVEV (reference sequence). CDR3 amino acids: CASSEGFQETQYF. As DNA, the CDR3 is TGTGCCAGCAGTGAAGGTTTTCAAGAGACCCAGTACTTC.

The chain carries TRBV6-6 and TRBJ1-2; D might be TRBD1 (5 bases). Trimming left V 4 bases short and J 4 bases short, with 10 bases between. The germline V gene has CDR1 MNHNY and CDR2 SVGAGI (reference sequence). This CDR3 region has 13 residues. The CDR3 is CASSFDRVYGYTF. CDR3 bases: TGTGCCAGCAGTTTCGACAGAGTCTATGGCTACACCTTC.

This chain joins TRBV5-1 and TRBJ2-5; 8 nucleotides line up with TRBD1. Germline CDR1 SGHRS, CDR2 YFSETQ. V trimming: 3 bases; J trimming: 5 bases; junction bases outside the gene matches: 9. The CDR3 is 15 amino acids. CDR3 in DNA: TGCGCCAGCAGCTGGCGGACAGGGAAACGGGAGACCCAGTACTTC. Translation gives CASSWRTGKRETQYF.

The sample holds a few counts of this clonotype. The V and J genes are TRBV12-3 or TRBV12-4 and TRBJ2-4; possible D gene TRBD1, 6 bases. The CDR3 runs to 14 residues. Deletions cut 1 base from V and 9 bases from J, with 13 bases between. CDR3 sequence reads: CASSLGRGRSIQYF. Written as DNA, the CDR3 is TGTGCCAGCAGTTTAGGTAGGGGGAGAAGCATTCAGTACTTC.

This clonotype was observed a handful of times. The chain links TRBV6-4 to TRBJ2-1, with 16 bases that match TRBD2. The CDR3 is 13 residues long. The V gene end was trimmed by 8 bases and the J gene end by 13 bases; junction bases not matched to a gene: 5. CDR1 is MRHNA and CDR2 is SNTAGT in the germline V gene. CDR3 in amino acids: CASRGLAGGAQFF. The CDR3 bases are TGTGCCAGCCGGGGACTAGCGGGAGGGGCCCAGTTCTTC.